This TCR beta chain is drawn from a study of T cell responses to AZD1222 COVID-19 vaccine. Method: immunoSEQ multiplex PCR; TCRdb's copy keeps in-frame clones and lacks some. This sample has around 31,000 clones, with approximately 89% found just once. The germline V and J ends were trimmed by 8 bases and 0 bases, with 5 bases remaining between them. The CDR3 covers 12 residues. Per the germline V gene, CDR1 is MNHEY and CDR2 is SVGAGI. The sample holds one count of this clone. The rearrangement links TRBV6-5 to TRBJ1-5, with a possible D match to TRBD1 (5 bases). Sequencing was performed on peripheral blood, taken on day 0 of AZD1222 vaccination. This TCR came from an adult in good health. The CDR3 DNA sequence: TGTGCCAGCGGGGCTAGCAATCAGCCCCAGCATTTT. It is translated as CASGASNQPQHF.